Below, one T cell receptor (beta chain) is given with its context. As yet, its antigen is unknown. The sample comes from a study of blood T cells in healthy people across ages. Study-wide results and limits: Roughly linear age-related decline in beta diversity appeared, significant by age 40. Naive and antigen-experienced cells could not be conclusively compared, given unsorted PBMCs.

Alongside a J-beta primer mix, a sample-barcoded 5' primer served in a second PCR lasting roughly 6 to 12 cycles. TCRdb re-analysed the 5' RACE reads in MiXCR, keeping a single row per CDR3 protein. The sample has some 800,000 distinct CDR3 sequences, under 45% seen once. The CDR3 has 13 residues. Trimming took off 6 bases at V and 0 bases at J, with 8 bases between the two ends. The sequenced sample consisted of blood. V is TRBV12-3 or TRBV12-4 and J is TRBJ1-1; D remains ambiguous. The origin of this receptor is a man between 60 and 70 years old in good health. The CDR3 spells CASRLTVNTEAFF. The CDR3 nucleotides read TGTGCCAGCAGGCTGACGGTGAACACTGAAGCTTTCTTT.